The subject of this entry is one TCR beta chain. Its antigen remains unidentified. The data belong to a study of graft-versus-host responses after intestinal transplantation. Findings and caveats of the study: Early post-transplant declines in HvG were associated with peak levels of circulating GvH clones.

Trimming left V 0 bases short and J 7 bases short, with 7 bases between. CDR1 and CDR2 from the germline V gene are MNHEY and SMNVEV (reference sequence). This CDR3 region has 13 residues. Assay: immunoSEQ multiplex PCR; the TCRdb copy retains only in-frame clones and omits some. In the table there are fewer than 130,000 clones, about 93% of which are singletons. Sequencing used unstimulated CD8+ T cells sorted from spleen or lymph node cells, obtained before intestinal transplant. V gene TRBV27 combines with J gene TRBJ2-1; D not certain. The source is a human donor who received an intestinal transplant. CDR3 amino acids: CASSLSPLNEQFF. The CDR3 region has the DNA TGTGCCAGCAGTTTATCCCCCCTAAATGAGCAGTTCTTC.